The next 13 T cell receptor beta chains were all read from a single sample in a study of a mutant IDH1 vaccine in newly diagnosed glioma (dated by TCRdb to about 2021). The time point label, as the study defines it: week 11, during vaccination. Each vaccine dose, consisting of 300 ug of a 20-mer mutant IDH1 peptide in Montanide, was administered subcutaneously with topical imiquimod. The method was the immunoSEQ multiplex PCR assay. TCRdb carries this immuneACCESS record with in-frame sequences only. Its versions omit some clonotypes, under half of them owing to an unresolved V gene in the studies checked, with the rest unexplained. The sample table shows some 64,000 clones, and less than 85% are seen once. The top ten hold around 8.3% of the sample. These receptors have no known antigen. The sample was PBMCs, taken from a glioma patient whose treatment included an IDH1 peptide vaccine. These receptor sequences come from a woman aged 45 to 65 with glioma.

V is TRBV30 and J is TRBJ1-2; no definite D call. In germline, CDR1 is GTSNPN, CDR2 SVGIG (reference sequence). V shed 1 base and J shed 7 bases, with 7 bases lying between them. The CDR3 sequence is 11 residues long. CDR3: CAWSDWVGYTF. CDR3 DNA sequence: TGTGCCTGGAGTGACTGGGTTGGCTACACCTTC.

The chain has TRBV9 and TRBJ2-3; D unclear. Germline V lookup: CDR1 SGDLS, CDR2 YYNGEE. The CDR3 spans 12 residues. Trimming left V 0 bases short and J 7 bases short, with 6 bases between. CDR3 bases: TGTGCCAGCAGCGTAGAGAGTCATACGCAGTATTTT. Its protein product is CASSVESHTQYF.

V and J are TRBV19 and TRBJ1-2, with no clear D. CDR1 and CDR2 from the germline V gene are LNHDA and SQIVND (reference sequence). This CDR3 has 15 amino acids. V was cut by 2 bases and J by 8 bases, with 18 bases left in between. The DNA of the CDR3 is TGTGCCAGTAGTATATCACGACTCTCCCTGGGAGGCTACACCTTC. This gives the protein CASSISRLSLGGYTF.

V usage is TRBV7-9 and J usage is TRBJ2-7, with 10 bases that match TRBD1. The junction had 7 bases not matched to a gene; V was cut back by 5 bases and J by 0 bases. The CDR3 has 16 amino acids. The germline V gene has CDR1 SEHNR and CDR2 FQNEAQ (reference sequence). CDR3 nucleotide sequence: TGTGCCAGCAGCCTAAGTGGGACAGGGGTCTCCTACGAGCAGTACTTC. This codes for CASSLSGTGVSYEQYF.

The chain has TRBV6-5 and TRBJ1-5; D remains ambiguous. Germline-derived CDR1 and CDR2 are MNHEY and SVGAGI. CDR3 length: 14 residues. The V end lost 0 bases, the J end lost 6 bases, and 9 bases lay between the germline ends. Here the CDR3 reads CASSYSTHSQPQHF. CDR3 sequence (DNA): TGTGCCAGCAGTTACTCGACCCACAGTCAGCCCCAGCATTTT.

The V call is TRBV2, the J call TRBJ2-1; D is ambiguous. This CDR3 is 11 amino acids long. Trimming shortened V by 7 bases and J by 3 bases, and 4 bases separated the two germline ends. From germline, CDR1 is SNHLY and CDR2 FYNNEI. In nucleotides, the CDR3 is TGTGCCAGCATGGGCTACAATGAGCAGTTCTTC. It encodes CASMGYNEQFF.

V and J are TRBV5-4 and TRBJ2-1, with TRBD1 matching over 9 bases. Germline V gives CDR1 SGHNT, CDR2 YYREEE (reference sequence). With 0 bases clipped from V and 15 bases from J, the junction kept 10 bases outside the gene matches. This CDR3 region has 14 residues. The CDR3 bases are TGTGCCAGCAGCTTGGAGGGACAGGGCGGTTTCCTGTTCTTC. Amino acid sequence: CASSLEGQGGFLFF. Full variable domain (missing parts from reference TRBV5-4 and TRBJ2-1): ETGVTQSPTHLIKTRGQQVTLRCSSQSGHNTVSWYQQALGQGPQFIFQYYREEENGRGNFPPRFSGLQFPNYSSELNVNALELDDSALYLCASSLEGQGGFLFFGPGTRLTVL.

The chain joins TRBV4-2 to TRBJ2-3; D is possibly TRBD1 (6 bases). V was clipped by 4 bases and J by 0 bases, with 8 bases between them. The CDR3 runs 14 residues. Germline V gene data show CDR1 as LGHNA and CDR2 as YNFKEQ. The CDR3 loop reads CASSLDRSTDTQYF. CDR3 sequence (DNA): TGTGCCAGCAGCCTCGACAGGAGCACAGATACGCAGTATTTT.

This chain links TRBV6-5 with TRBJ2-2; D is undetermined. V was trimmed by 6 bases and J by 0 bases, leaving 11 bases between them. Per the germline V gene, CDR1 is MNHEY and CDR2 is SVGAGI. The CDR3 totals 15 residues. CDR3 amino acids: CASSPDPANTGELFF. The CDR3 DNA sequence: TGTGCCAGCAGCCCCGACCCCGCGAACACCGGGGAGCTGTTTTTT.

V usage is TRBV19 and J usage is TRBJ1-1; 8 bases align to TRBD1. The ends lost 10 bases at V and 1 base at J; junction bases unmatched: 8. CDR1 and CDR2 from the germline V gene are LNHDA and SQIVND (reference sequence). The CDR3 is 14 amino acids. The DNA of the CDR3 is TGTGCCAACGTATGGACAGGGAGGAACACTGAAGCTTTCTTT. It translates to CANVWTGRNTEAFF.

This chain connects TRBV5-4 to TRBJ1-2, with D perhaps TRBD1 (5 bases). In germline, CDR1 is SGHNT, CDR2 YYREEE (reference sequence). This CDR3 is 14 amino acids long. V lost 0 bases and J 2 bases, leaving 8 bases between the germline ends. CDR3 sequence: CASSLVRGNYGYTF. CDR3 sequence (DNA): TGTGCCAGCAGCTTGGTGCGGGGGAACTATGGCTACACCTTC.

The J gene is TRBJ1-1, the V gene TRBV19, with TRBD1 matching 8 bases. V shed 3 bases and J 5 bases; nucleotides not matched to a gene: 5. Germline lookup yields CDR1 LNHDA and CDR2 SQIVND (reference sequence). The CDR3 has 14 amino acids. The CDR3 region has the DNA TGTGCCAGTAGTATGTCAGGGGGCAGAACTGAAGCTTTCTTT. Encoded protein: CASSMSGGRTEAFF.

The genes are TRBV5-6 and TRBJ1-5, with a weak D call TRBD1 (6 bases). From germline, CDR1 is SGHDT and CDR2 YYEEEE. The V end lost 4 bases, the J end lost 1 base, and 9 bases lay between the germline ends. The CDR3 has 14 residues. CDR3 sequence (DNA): TGTGCCAGCAGCCGAGGGGGAAGCAATCAGCCCCAGCATTTT. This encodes CASSRGGSNQPQHF.